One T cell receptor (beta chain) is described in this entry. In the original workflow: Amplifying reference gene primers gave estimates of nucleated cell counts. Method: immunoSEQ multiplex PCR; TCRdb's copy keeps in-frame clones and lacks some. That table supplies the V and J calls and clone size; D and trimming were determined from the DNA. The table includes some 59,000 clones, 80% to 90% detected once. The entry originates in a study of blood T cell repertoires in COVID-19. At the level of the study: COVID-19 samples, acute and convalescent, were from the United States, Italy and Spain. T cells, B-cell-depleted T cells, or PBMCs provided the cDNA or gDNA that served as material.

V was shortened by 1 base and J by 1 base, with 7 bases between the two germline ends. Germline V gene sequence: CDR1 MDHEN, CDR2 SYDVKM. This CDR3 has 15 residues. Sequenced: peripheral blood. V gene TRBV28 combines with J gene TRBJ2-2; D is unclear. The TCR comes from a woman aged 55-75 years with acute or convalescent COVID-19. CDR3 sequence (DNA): TGTGCCAGCAGTTTATTACAGATGAACACCGGGGAGCTGTTTTTT. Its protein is CASSLLQMNTGELFF.